Listed below are T cell receptor beta chains from one sample, sequenced in a study of blood T cell repertoires in COVID-19. Profiled with immunoSEQ multiplex PCR; TCRdb holds only in-frame clones, not every one. The sample shows around 470,000 clones, approximately 89% of them seen only once. Sequenced: peripheral blood. All receptors derive from a man in his late teens or twenties with COVID-19, enrolled during active disease. Both conserved end residues are part of each CDR3. Part of the rows lack a size; the others show once, few, many or a class for expanded clones.

clone_size: NA; v_call: TRBV7-9; j_call: TRBJ2-7; cdr3_aa: CASRKTGVEQYF
clone_size: NA; v_call: TRBV20-1; j_call: TRBJ2-1; cdr3_aa: CSAGDNEQFF
clone_size: NA; v_call: TRBV7-3; j_call: TRBJ2-1; cdr3_aa: CASSRLAGGLDEQFF
clone_size: NA; v_call: TRBV18; j_call: TRBJ1-4; cdr3_aa: CASSPLQGKNEKLFF
clone_size: NA; v_call: TRBV7-2; j_call: TRBJ2-5; cdr3_aa: CASSLNLRETQYF
clone_size: NA; v_call: TRBV7-3; j_call: TRBJ2-3; cdr3_aa: CASSSGLAGGPSDTQYF
clone_size: NA; v_call: TRBV4-1; j_call: TRBJ1-1; cdr3_aa: CASSKTVNTEAFF
clone_size: NA; v_call: TRBV10-3; j_call: TRBJ2-1; cdr3_aa: CAISESMGTSLPFF
clone_size: NA; v_call: TRBV5-6; j_call: TRBJ1-4; cdr3_aa: CASSSRGIGEKLFF
clone_size: NA; v_call: TRBV27; j_call: TRBJ2-2; cdr3_aa: CASSLYLAQGRRELFF
clone_size: NA; v_call: TRBV27; j_call: TRBJ2-7; cdr3_aa: CASSFGSGASYEQYF
clone_size: NA; v_call: TRBV5-8; j_call: TRBJ2-7; cdr3_aa: CASSLGGAAYEQYF
clone_size: NA; v_call: TRBV7-9; j_call: TRBJ2-2; cdr3_aa: CASSHSRLNTGELFF
clone_size: NA; v_call: TRBV6-5; j_call: TRBJ2-5; cdr3_aa: CASRQGAQETQYF
clone_size: NA; v_call: TRBV9; j_call: TRBJ2-2; cdr3_aa: CASSVYPGQGKNTGELFF
clone_size: NA; v_call: TRBV7-2; j_call: TRBJ2-2; cdr3_aa: CASSRSGLAGAGELFF
clone_size: NA; v_call: TRBV7-9; j_call: TRBJ2-5; cdr3_aa: CASVGLPGKTQYF
clone_size: NA; v_call: TRBV27; j_call: TRBJ1-2; cdr3_aa: CASSRTGTYGYTF
clone_size: NA; v_call: TRBV2; j_call: TRBJ1-2; cdr3_aa: CASSAPGGTNYGYTF
clone_size: NA; v_call: TRBV19; j_call: TRBJ1-1; cdr3_aa: CASSAAVSEAFF
clone_size: once; v_call: TRBV7-5; j_call: TRBJ1-1; cdr3_aa: CVRSFRQGVDTEAFF
clone_size: NA; v_call: TRBV6-5; j_call: TRBJ2-3; cdr3_aa: CASMSGGLVDTQYF
clone_size: NA; v_call: TRBV30; j_call: TRBJ2-1; cdr3_aa: CAWSAGLAGGGLEQFF
clone_size: NA; v_call: TRBV19; j_call: TRBJ1-1; cdr3_aa: CASNRRDRVTEAFF
clone_size: NA; v_call: TRBV4-1; j_call: TRBJ2-1; cdr3_aa: CASSPRDRSGTSGGGEQFF
clone_size: NA; v_call: TRBV5-4; j_call: TRBJ2-7; cdr3_aa: CASSSPLPGEDEQYF
clone_size: NA; v_call: TRBV20-1; j_call: TRBJ2-1; cdr3_aa: CSASPHSGGYNEQFF
clone_size: NA; v_call: TRBV10-3; j_call: TRBJ1-4; cdr3_aa: CAIKGRVEEKLFF
clone_size: NA; v_call: TRBV5-1; j_call: TRBJ2-1; cdr3_aa: CASSRAGYNEQFF
clone_size: NA; v_call: TRBV27; j_call: TRBJ2-7; cdr3_aa: CASSLTGGGYYEQYF
clone_size: NA; v_call: TRBV12-3/TRBV12-4; j_call: TRBJ2-2; cdr3_aa: CASTEWDTGELFF
clone_size: NA; v_call: TRBV7-3; j_call: TRBJ2-3; cdr3_aa: CASSSGSSGMGTQYF
clone_size: NA; v_call: TRBV7-2; j_call: TRBJ1-5; cdr3_aa: CASSLQGTLSNQPQHF
clone_size: NA; v_call: TRBV11-2; j_call: TRBJ2-7; cdr3_aa: CASSLEAVDEQYF
clone_size: NA; v_call: TRBV2; j_call: TRBJ2-2; cdr3_aa: CASTSTSGRNTGELFF
clone_size: NA; v_call: TRBV15; j_call: TRBJ2-1; cdr3_aa: CATSRLADHNEQFF
clone_size: NA; v_call: TRBV3-1/TRBV3-2; j_call: TRBJ1-5; cdr3_aa: CASGPSAFNQPQHF
clone_size: NA; v_call: TRBV9; j_call: TRBJ2-1; cdr3_aa: CASSVEQRLATYNEQFF
clone_size: NA; v_call: TRBV27; j_call: TRBJ2-2; cdr3_aa: CASSGQGGTGELFF
clone_size: NA; v_call: TRBV10-3; j_call: TRBJ1-2; cdr3_aa: CAISESTQSWYTF
clone_size: NA; v_call: TRBV2; j_call: TRBJ2-4; cdr3_aa: CASSEWDRAGNIQYF
clone_size: NA; v_call: TRBV19; j_call: TRBJ2-1; cdr3_aa: CASIGVARGYNEQFF
clone_size: NA; v_call: TRBV10-3; j_call: TRBJ2-7; cdr3_aa: CAISDPRLAGGEQYF
clone_size: NA; v_call: TRBV19; j_call: TRBJ1-1; cdr3_aa: CAAKPTVGTEAFF
clone_size: NA; v_call: TRBV7-9; j_call: TRBJ1-5; cdr3_aa: CASSLSTEYSNQPQHF
clone_size: NA; v_call: TRBV13; j_call: TRBJ1-2; cdr3_aa: CASSLQGYGYTF
clone_size: NA; v_call: TRBV18; j_call: TRBJ1-5; cdr3_aa: CASSLADNQPQHF
clone_size: once; v_call: TRBV2; j_call: TRBJ1-5; cdr3_aa: CASSEGTAYQPQHF
clone_size: NA; v_call: TRBV18; j_call: TRBJ2-5; cdr3_aa: CASSPALREERETQYF
clone_size: NA; v_call: TRBV29-1; j_call: TRBJ1-1; cdr3_aa: CSATGLYTEAFF
clone_size: NA; v_call: TRBV10-2; j_call: TRBJ1-5; cdr3_aa: CASSQIQGAGNQPQHF
clone_size: few; v_call: TRBV7-8; j_call: TRBJ2-7; cdr3_aa: CASRITRAGAPKWTYEQYF
clone_size: NA; v_call: TRBV7-2; j_call: TRBJ2-1; cdr3_aa: CASSLELAGGLAEQFF
clone_size: NA; v_call: TRBV19; j_call: TRBJ1-1; cdr3_aa: CASSIDSRTALNTEAFF
clone_size: NA; v_call: TRBV7-9; j_call: TRBJ1-2; cdr3_aa: CASSLADNEYGYTF
clone_size: NA; v_call: TRBV19; j_call: TRBJ2-5; cdr3_aa: CASSHPGLAVYQETQYF
clone_size: NA; v_call: TRBV21-1; j_call: TRBJ2-5; cdr3_aa: CASSTGQGETQYF
clone_size: few; v_call: TRBV6-5; j_call: TRBJ1-1; cdr3_aa: CASSTGVEAFF